These T cell receptor beta chains were read from a single sample in a study of patients and donors after allogeneic stem cell transplantation. TCRdb independently ran MiXCR on the RT-PCR reads; one entry per CDR3 protein. The data contain almost 20,000 distinct CDR3 sequences, around 4.5% of them singletons. Sample: blood, either unsorted or a sorted T cell fraction (not recorded which). These receptors originate from a human donor who was either an allogeneic HSCT recipient or a stem cell or donor lymphocyte infusion donor (not recorded which). It is not recorded whose cells these are; they may come from a transplant donor. Each CDR3 is given with its conserved first and last residue. The D gene is left open where the match is weak. Size tells how often a clone was seen (once, few, many) or the class of an expanded clone, and some rows leave it out.

j_call,clone_size,cdr3_length,d_call,v_call,cdr3_aa,cdr3_nt
TRBJ1-2,many,15,.,TRBV6-1,CASRRRGRGLYGYTF,TGTGCCAGCAGACGCCGGGGACGGGGACTATATGGCTACACCTTC
TRBJ2-2,few,16,.,TRBV28,CASSSLGGRGTGELFF,TGTGCCAGCAGTTCCCTCGGGGGTAGAGGAACCGGGGAGCTGTTTTTT
TRBJ2-2,many,14,TRBD1,TRBV5-1,CASSLQGAWGELFF,TGCGCCAGCAGCTTACAGGGGGCCTGGGGGGAGCTGTTTTTT
TRBJ1-1,.,16,TRBD1,TRBV9,CASSVRPGQVNTEAFF,TGTGCCAGCAGCGTAAGACCGGGACAGGTGAACACTGAAGCTTTCTTT
TRBJ1-2,many,18,.,TRBV4-1,CASSQPWVKAGQNYGYTF,TGCGCCAGCAGCCAACCCTGGGTAAAGGCGGGACAAAACTATGGCTACACCTTC
TRBJ1-1,few,18,TRBD1,TRBV28,CASTIGGRDRSNRTEAFF,TGTGCCAGCACCATAGGGGGCCGGGACAGATCTAATCGGACTGAAGCTTTCTTT
TRBJ1-5,.,13,.,TRBV20-1,CSARSVSNQPQHF,TGCAGTGCTAGGAGTGTAAGCAATCAGCCCCAGCATTTT
TRBJ1-1,.,12,.,TRBV2,CASRTGAAEAFF,TGTGCCAGCAGAACAGGTGCGGCTGAAGCTTTCTTT
TRBJ1-1,.,13,.,TRBV3-1,CASSQVSRGGAFF,TGTGCCAGCAGCCAAGTCAGTAGGGGGGGTGCTTTCTTT
TRBJ2-1,many,14,TRBD2,TRBV2,CASSALAGVNEQFF,TGTGCCAGCAGTGCACTAGCGGGAGTAAATGAGCAGTTCTTC
TRBJ1-1,many,15,.,TRBV9,CASSALTLRIPEAFF,TGTGCCAGCAGCGCACTGACACTCCGGATCCCTGAAGCTTTCTTT
TRBJ1-6,many,13,.,TRBV7-9,CASSQRGESPLHF,TGTGCCAGCAGCCAGAGGGGGGAATCACCCCTCCACTTT
TRBJ1-4,many,14,.,TRBV6-1,CASSLSSTNEKLFF,TGTGCCAGCAGCCTCAGTTCAACTAATGAAAAACTGTTTTTT
TRBJ1-2,once,13,.,TRBV20-1,CSASTEIGYGYTF,TGCAGTGCTAGTACAGAGATCGGCTATGGCTACACCTTC
TRBJ2-7,.,12,.,TRBV3-1,CASSRYSYEQYF,TGTGCCAGCAGCCGATACTCCTACGAGCAGTACTTC
TRBJ2-7,.,17,TRBD1,TRBV27,CASSLANPGGRSYEQYF,TGTGCCAGCAGTTTAGCTAACCCAGGGGGAAGGAGCTACGAGCAGTACTTC
TRBJ1-1,many,12,.,TRBV29-1,CSVYGRALGAFF,TGCAGCGTTTATGGAAGGGCTCTAGGAGCTTTCTTT
TRBJ2-1,many,15,.,TRBV14,CASSQNGAQAGEQFF,TGTGCCAGCAGCCAAAACGGGGCGCAAGCCGGTGAGCAGTTCTTC
TRBJ1-1,many,14,.,TRBV4-2,CASSQAVGNTEAFF,TGTGCCAGCAGCCAAGCCGTAGGTAACACTGAAGCTTTCTTT
TRBJ2-1,many,16,TRBD2,TRBV4-2,CASSHLSGGAMNEQFF,TGTGCCAGCAGCCATCTTAGCGGGGGGGCAATGAATGAGCAGTTCTTC
TRBJ1-1,few,13,TRBD1,TRBV20-1,CSAKTGAVAEAFF,TGCAGTGCTAAGACAGGGGCGGTCGCTGAAGCTTTCTTT
TRBJ2-6,many,14,.,TRBV20-1,CSADSGSGANVLTF,TGCAGTGCTGATAGCGGCTCTGGGGCCAACGTCCTGACTTTC
TRBJ1-1,.,16,TRBD1,TRBV4-1,CASSQAQGAQGTEAFF,TGCGCCAGCAGCCAAGCGCAGGGGGCCCAGGGCACTGAAGCTTTCTTT
TRBJ2-1,few,11,.,TRBV6-5,CASSTLNEQFF,TGTGCCAGCAGTACACTCAATGAGCAGTTCTTC
TRBJ2-3,many,17,.,TRBV5-1,CASSLAATGLRTDTQYF,TGCGCCAGCAGCTTGGCGGCCACAGGGTTACGCACAGATACGCAGTATTTT
TRBJ2-3,few,14,.,TRBV5-1,CASSPSGRTDTQYF,TGCGCCAGCAGTCCCTCGGGACGCACAGATACGCAGTATTTT
TRBJ2-5,few,16,TRBD1,TRBV13,CASSSFARTGQETQYF,TGTGCCAGCAGCTCATTCGCTCGGACAGGGCAAGAGACCCAGTACTTC
TRBJ2-1,many,16,.,TRBV10-3,CAIQEVGSRSYNEQFF,TGTGCCATCCAGGAGGTTGGCAGCCGCTCCTACAATGAGCAGTTCTTC
TRBJ2-1,few,18,TRBD2,TRBV11-2,CASSLKGREGLGINEQFF,TGTGCCAGCAGCTTAAAAGGCCGTGAGGGACTAGGGATCAATGAGCAGTTCTTC
TRBJ2-5,many,11,.,TRBV29-1,CSVDPGETQYF,TGCAGCGTTGATCCGGGAGAGACCCAGTACTTC
TRBJ2-2,large,14,TRBD2,TRBV28,CASSRTSAAGELFF,TGTGCCAGCAGTCGCACTAGCGCCGCCGGGGAGCTGTTTTTT
TRBJ1-1,few,15,TRBD1,TRBV10-3,CAISERDRGYTEAFF,TGTGCCATCAGTGAGAGGGACAGGGGTTACACTGAAGCTTTCTTT
TRBJ2-1,many,15,.,TRBV10-3,CAISELVDPYNEQFF,TGTGCCATCAGTGAGTTGGTAGACCCATACAATGAGCAGTTCTTC
TRBJ1-2,once,13,.,TRBV2,CASSEWGDYGYTF,TGTGCCAGCAGTGAATGGGGGGACTATGGCTACACCTTC
TRBJ2-7,many,18,TRBD1,TRBV15,CATSRGPPGTGVTYEQYF,TGTGCCACCAGCAGAGGTCCCCCCGGGACAGGGGTAACCTACGAGCAGTACTTC
TRBJ1-1,many,12,.,TRBV28,CASSPGPEEAFF,TGTGCCAGCAGTCCGGGACCTGAGGAAGCTTTCTTT
TRBJ2-1,medium-sized,16,.,TRBV11-3,CASSPLIGGSYNEQFF,TGTGCCAGCAGTCCCCTGATAGGGGGATCCTACAATGAGCAGTTCTTC
TRBJ1-3,many,15,.,TRBV21-1,CASSRDARSGNTIYF,TGTGCCAGCAGCAGGGACGCCCGCTCTGGAAACACCATATATTTT
TRBJ1-3,many,13,.,TRBV15,CATSRKHGNTIYF,TGTGCCACCAGCAGAAAACACGGAAACACCATATATTTT
TRBJ1-2,.,14,.,TRBV5-4,CASSLEGANYGYTF,TGTGCCAGCAGCTTGGAGGGCGCTAACTATGGCTACACCTTC
TRBJ2-7,few,15,TRBD1,TRBV10-3,CAISDRQGASYEQYF,TGTGCCATCAGTGACCGGCAGGGGGCCTCCTACGAGCAGTACTTC
TRBJ1-2,many,12,.,TRBV7-9,CASSPAGGGYTF,TGTGCCAGCAGCCCGGCGGGGGGTGGCTACACCTTC
TRBJ2-7,.,14,TRBD2,TRBV28,CASRPGGRTGEQYF,TGTGCCAGCAGGCCTGGCGGGAGAACAGGTGAGCAGTACTTC
TRBJ2-7,many,13,.,TRBV7-9,CASSFRTDYEQYF,TGTGCCAGCAGCTTCAGGACAGACTACGAGCAGTACTTC
TRBJ1-4,many,17,.,TRBV7-6,CASSLGLLAGMNEKLFF,TGTGCCAGCAGCTTAGGACTTTTGGCGGGAATGAATGAAAAACTGTTTTTT
TRBJ1-1,many,15,TRBD1,TRBV7-9,CASSFSGGLNTEAFF,TGTGCCAGCAGCTTCTCAGGGGGCCTGAACACTGAAGCTTTCTTT
TRBJ2-3,many,12,.,TRBV15,CATSEGGDTQYF,TGTGCCACCAGCGAAGGTGGAGATACGCAGTATTTT
TRBJ1-2,many,13,.,TRBV5-1,CASSQDNNYGYTF,TGCGCCAGCAGCCAGGACAACAACTATGGCTACACCTTC
TRBJ1-5,many,14,TRBD1,TRBV30,CAWTPGQVSQPQHF,TGTGCCTGGACCCCGGGACAGGTCAGTCAGCCCCAGCATTTT
TRBJ1-4,.,15,TRBD1,TRBV5-6,CASSFGTGEDEKLFF,TGTGCCAGCAGCTTTGGGACAGGGGAGGATGAAAAACTGTTTTTT
TRBJ1-1,few,15,.,TRBV18,CASSPGSVGNTEAFF,TGTGCCAGCTCACCAGGCTCCGTGGGGAACACTGAAGCTTTCTTT
TRBJ2-7,many,14,.,TRBV3-1,CASSQIPWSYEQYF,TGTGCCAGCAGCCAAATCCCTTGGTCCTACGAGCAGTACTTC
TRBJ1-2,many,12,.,TRBV2,CASSVRWDGYTF,TGTGCCAGCAGTGTTAGGTGGGATGGCTACACCTTC